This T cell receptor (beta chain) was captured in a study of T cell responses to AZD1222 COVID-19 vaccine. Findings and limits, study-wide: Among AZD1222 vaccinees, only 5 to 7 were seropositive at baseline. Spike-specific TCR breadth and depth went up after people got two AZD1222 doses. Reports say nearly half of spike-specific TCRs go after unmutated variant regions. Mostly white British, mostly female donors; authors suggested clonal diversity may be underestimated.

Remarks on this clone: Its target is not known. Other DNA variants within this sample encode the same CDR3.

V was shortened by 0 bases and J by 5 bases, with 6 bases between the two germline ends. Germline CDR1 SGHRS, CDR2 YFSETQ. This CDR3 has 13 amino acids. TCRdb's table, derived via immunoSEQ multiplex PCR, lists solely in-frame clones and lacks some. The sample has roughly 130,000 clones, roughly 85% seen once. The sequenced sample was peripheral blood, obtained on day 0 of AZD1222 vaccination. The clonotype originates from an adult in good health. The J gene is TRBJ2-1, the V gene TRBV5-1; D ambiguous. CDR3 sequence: CASSLVANNEQFF. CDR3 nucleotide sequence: TGCGCCAGCAGCTTGGTAGCTAACAATGAGCAGTTCTTC.